This T cell receptor beta chain was sequenced for a study of T cells in Graves' hyperthyroidism and ophthalmopathy. On this clonotype itself: The antigen remains unidentified.

Findings and limits, study-wide: Also found in blood were most expanded thyroid clonotypes above 0.001. Stable hyperthyroidism and ophthalmopathy were separated using 13 V-J signatures.

Template material for amplifying TCR beta CDR3 regions consisted of RNA transcripts. HTBI primers were employed in a first-round RT-PCR of the TCR CDR3. TCRdb re-derived calls from the multiplex PCR reads in MiXCR, one entry per CDR3 protein. The sample includes about 540,000 distinct CDR3 sequences, around 45% of them seen just once. J lost 2 bases, V lost 3 bases, and 0 bases had no gene match. The CDR3 sequence is 12 residues long. CDR1 and CDR2 (germline): DFQATT, SNEGSKA (reference sequence). The chain recombines TRBV20-1 with TRBJ2-5; TRBD1 agrees at 7 bases. Material for sequencing was peripheral blood or thyroid tissue (not recorded which). The receptor comes from a woman between 18 and 30 years old with Graves' hyperthyroidism. CDR3 coding DNA: TGCAGTGCTAGCAGGGGGCAAGAGACCCAGTACTTC. It is translated as CSASRGQETQYF.